This T cell receptor (beta chain) was observed in a study of T cell clonality in common variable immunodeficiency. Broader study findings: Compared with controls, CVID subjects had fewer shared TCRbeta clones. Compared with healthy controls, CVID subjects showed increased TCRbeta clonality, mostly in about a third.

In this sample, this clone turned up many times. As yet, its antigen is unknown. The missing CDR3 end, 3 residues past where the read stops, is filled in from the germline J gene. Only in-frame clones appear in the TCRdb table, and some are missing; sequencing was by immunoSEQ multiplex PCR. This set yields tens of thousands of clones and no singletons; the top ten hold less than 2%. Germline loops: CDR1 SGHNT, CDR2 YYREEE (reference sequence). Trimming removed 4 bases from V and 3 bases from J, with 20 bases in between. The CDR3 is made up of 16 amino acids. V and J are TRBV5-4 and TRBJ2-7; perhaps TRBD1 as D (6 bases). Specimen: peripheral blood mononuclear cells. The source of this sequence is a person between 18 and 75 years old in good health. The CDR3 reads CASSAYRVSGNYEQYF. CDR3 bases read: TGTGCCAGCAGCGCATACAGGGTCAGTGGGAACTACGAG.